Below are 5 T cell receptor beta chains sequenced from a single sample in a study of blood T cell repertoires in COVID-19. The method was immunoSEQ multiplex PCR; TCRdb's version includes in-frame clones alone and lacks a portion of them. The top ten hold about 2% of the sample, which has some 160,000 clones, roughly four fifths seen once. The sequencing sample was made of peripheral blood. These receptor sequences come from an elderly woman with acute or convalescent COVID-19.

The rearrangement uses TRBV7-9 and TRBJ1-5; D is uncertain. In germline, CDR1 is SEHNR, CDR2 FQNEAQ (reference sequence). The germline V and J ends were trimmed by 6 bases and 4 bases, with 10 bases remaining between them. The CDR3 is 13 residues long. CDR3: CASSGDGNQPQHF. As DNA, the CDR3 is TGTGCCAGCAGTGGAGATGGGAATCAGCCCCAGCATTTT.

This clone has only a few counts. This sequence joins TRBV14 and TRBJ2-3; TRBD1 matches 7 bases. The V segment lost 4 bases and the J segment 0 bases; nucleotides outside the gene matches: 7. CDR1 SGHDN and CDR2 FVKESK come from the germline V gene. CDR3 length: 16 amino acids. The DNA of the CDR3 is TGTGCCAGCAGCCTTCGACAGGGTCCTAGCACAGATACGCAGTATTTT. Its translation is CASSLRQGPSTDTQYF.

This rearrangement joins TRBV19 to TRBJ1-2; 8 nucleotides line up with TRBD1. The trim removed 6 bases at V and 7 bases at J, leaving 13 bases unmatched. The CDR3 totals 15 residues. Per germline, CDR1 LNHDA and CDR2 SQIVND (reference sequence). CDR3 sequence: CASRVPGDRGGGYTF. The CDR3 DNA reads TGTGCCAGTAGGGTCCCAGGTGACAGGGGTGGTGGCTACACCTTC.

The chain carries TRBV2 and TRBJ2-7; possible D gene TRBD2, 6 bases. The CDR3 is 11 residues long. Looked up from germline, CDR1 is SNHLY and CDR2 is FYNNEI. V lost 5 bases and J lost 9, with 11 bases in between. The CDR3, as DNA: TGTGCCAGCAGTTCATCTAGCGCGCAGTACTTC. Translated: CASSSSSAQYF.

V is TRBV29-1 and J is TRBJ1-1, with TRBD1 identical over 7 bases. The CDR3 consists of 12 residues. Germline V gene data show CDR1 as SQVTM and CDR2 as ANQGSEA. V gave up 7 bases and J gave up 5 bases; unmatched junction bases: 7. The CDR3 bases are TGCAGCGCATGGACAGGAACAACTGAAGCTTTCTTT. Translating gives CSAWTGTTEAFF.